The rows below give T cell receptor beta chains drawn from one sample of a study of cytomegalovirus exposure and HLA in healthy donors. Libraries were prepared by immunoSEQ multiplex PCR; TCRdb keeps only in-frame clonotypes and omits some of them. Among 200,000 or so clones listed, over 75% were seen once. The specimen was PBMCs. Receptors were obtained from a man between 45 and 60 years old in good health and CMV-seronegative. CDR3s include the opening cysteine and the closing phenylalanine or tryptophan. The D gene is left open where the match is weak. Rows give clone size only sometimes, using once, few, many, or a class for an expanded clone.

TRBV29-1,-,TRBJ1-1,-,CSVTESTEAFF,TGCAGCGTTACGGAGAGCACTGAAGCTTTCTTT
TRBV11-1,TRBD1,TRBJ2-7,-,CASSLATGTSYEQYF,TGTGCCAGCAGCTTAGCGACAGGGACGTCCTACGAGCAGTACTTC
TRBV4-1,-,TRBJ2-7,-,CASSQEPGKGAYEQYF,TGCGCCAGCAGCCAAGAGCCTGGAAAGGGAGCCTACGAGCAGTACTTC
TRBV2,-,TRBJ1-1,-,CASRGGAGGEEAFF,TGTGCCAGCAGGGGGGGGGCGGGGGGCGAAGAAGCTTTCTTT
TRBV7-9,-,TRBJ1-6,-,CASTFGGADNSPLHF,TGTGCCAGCACCTTCGGGGGGGCTGATAATTCACCCCTCCACTTT
TRBV13,TRBD1,TRBJ2-1,-,CASSSIFRDSYNEQFF,TGTGCCAGCAGCTCCATTTTCCGGGACAGCTACAATGAGCAGTTCTTC
TRBV29-1,-,TRBJ1-4,once,CSVWGGLEEKLFF,TGCAGCGTCTGGGGGGGGCTCGAAGAAAAACTGTTTTTT
TRBV13,-,TRBJ2-3,-,CASRQRTRTDTQYF,TGTGCCAGCAGACAGCGGACCCGCACAGATACGCAGTATTTT
TRBV5-6,-,TRBJ1-1,-,CASSLLGVMNTEAFF,TGTGCCAGCAGCTTGCTCGGAGTAATGAACACTGAAGCTTTCTTT
TRBV12-5,TRBD2,TRBJ2-2,-,CASGLKFRDYVAGELFF,TGTGCTAGTGGTTTAAAGTTTCGGGACTATGTTGCCGGGGAGCTGTTTTTT
TRBV29-1,-,TRBJ2-5,once,CSVRARGAGVRETQYF,TGCAGTGTAAGGGCCCGGGGGGCCGGGGTCAGAGAGACCCAGTACTTC
TRBV4-1,-,TRBJ2-3,-,CASSQPATNRVEGDTQYF,TGCGCCAGCAGCCAACCCGCTACCAACAGGGTTGAAGGAGATACGCAGTATTTT